Described below is a single T cell receptor (beta chain) sequence and its context. The antigen is undetermined. This record belongs to a study of cytomegalovirus exposure and HLA in healthy donors. Overall study findings and caveats: Sequencing likely caused a cluster of highly shared sequence variants. In an earlier analysis, about 90% or about 30%: the productive usage of most TCR beta V segments. Clonal expansion, a later analysis showed, was greater in HLA-associated TCR beta chains than in equally common others.

CDR3 length equals 16 residues. The germline CDR1 and CDR2 sequences are SGHTA and FQGTGA. Trimming removed 2 bases at V and 2 bases at J, with 14 bases between. The PCR employed 60 Vbeta primers together with 13 Jbeta primers. Data came from immunoSEQ multiplex PCR; TCRdb stores just in-frame clones and leaves some out. This table holds roughly 110,000 clones, about two thirds found once. The sample comprised PBMCs. The chain links TRBV7-3 to TRBJ2-3, with D possibly matching TRBD2 (5 bases). The receptor comes from a female donor in good health and CMV-seronegative. CDR3 protein: CASSLGIGRYTDTQYF. CDR3 sequence (DNA): TGTGCCAGCAGCTTAGGGATAGGGAGATACACAGATACGCAGTATTTT. Complete variable domain (other parts from reference TRBV7-3 and TRBJ2-3): GAGVSQTPSNKVTEKGKYVELRCDPISGHTALYWYRQSLGQGPEFLIYFQGTGAADDSGLPNDRFFAVRPEGSVSTLKIQRTERGDSAVYLCASSLGIGRYTDTQYFGPGTRLTVL.